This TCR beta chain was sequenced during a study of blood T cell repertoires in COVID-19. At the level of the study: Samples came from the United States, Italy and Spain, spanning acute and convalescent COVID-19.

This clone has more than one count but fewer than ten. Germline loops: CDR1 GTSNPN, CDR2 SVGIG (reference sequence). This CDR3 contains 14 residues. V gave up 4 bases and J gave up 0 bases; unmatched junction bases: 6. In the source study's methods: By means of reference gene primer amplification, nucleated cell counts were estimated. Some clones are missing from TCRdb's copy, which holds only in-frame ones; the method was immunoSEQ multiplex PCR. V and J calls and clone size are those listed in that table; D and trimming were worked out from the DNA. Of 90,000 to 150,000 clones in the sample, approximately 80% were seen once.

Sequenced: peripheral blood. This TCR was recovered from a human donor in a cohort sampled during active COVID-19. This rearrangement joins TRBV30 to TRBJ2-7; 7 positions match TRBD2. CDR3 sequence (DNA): TGTGCCTGGAACAATGGCGGGAGCTCCTACGAGCAGTACTTC. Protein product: CAWNNGGSSYEQYF.